Listed below are T cell receptor beta chains from one sample, sequenced in a study of CD8+ T cells in alopecia areata. Sequenced by immunoSEQ multiplex PCR; TCRdb stores in-frame clones only, minus some. The data contain 200,000 or so clones, more than 45% of them seen just once; the ten biggest clones take up 5.5% to 6%. Sequencing used CD4+ T cells sorted from blood, obtained at week 24, from a patient treated with tofacitinib. The receptors here all came from a human donor with alopecia areata. Each CDR3 is given with its conserved first and last residue. Fields, in order: CDR3 protein, CDR3 DNA, V gene, clone size, D gene, J gene. D genes are given only for firm matches. Only part of the rows carry a size: once, few, many, or a class if the clone is expanded.

cdr3_aa: CASSQTTGYNEQFF
cdr3_nt: TGTGCCAGCAGCCAAACGACAGGGTATAATGAGCAGTTCTTC
v_call: TRBV14
clone_size: NA
d_call: TRBD1
j_call: TRBJ2-1

cdr3_aa: CSARTDRGGYTF
cdr3_nt: TGCAGCGCCCGGACGGACCGGGGAGGCTACACCTTC
v_call: TRBV29-1
clone_size: NA
d_call: NA
j_call: TRBJ1-2

cdr3_aa: CASSPREGNYGYTF
cdr3_nt: TGTGCCAGCAGCCCGAGAGAGGGCAACTATGGCTACACCTTC
v_call: TRBV7-2
clone_size: NA
d_call: NA
j_call: TRBJ1-2

cdr3_aa: CSVGDNQPQHF
cdr3_nt: TGCAGTGTAGGGGACAATCAGCCCCAGCATTTT
v_call: TRBV20-1
clone_size: few
d_call: NA
j_call: TRBJ1-5

cdr3_aa: CASSLVEGNEQYF
cdr3_nt: TGCGCCAGCAGCTTGGTCGAGGGTAACGAGCAGTACTTC
v_call: TRBV5-1
clone_size: NA
d_call: NA
j_call: TRBJ2-7

cdr3_aa: CSARTGLEQYF
cdr3_nt: TGCAGTGCTCGGACAGGGCTCGAGCAGTACTTC
v_call: TRBV20-1
clone_size: few
d_call: TRBD1
j_call: TRBJ2-7

cdr3_aa: CASSSGQGDTQYF
cdr3_nt: TGTGCCAGCAGCTCCGGCCAGGGGGATACGCAGTATTTT
v_call: TRBV7-6
clone_size: NA
d_call: NA
j_call: TRBJ2-3

cdr3_aa: CASSIGTLAEAFF
cdr3_nt: TGTGCCAGTAGTATCGGGACCTTGGCTGAAGCTTTCTTT
v_call: TRBV19
clone_size: NA
d_call: NA
j_call: TRBJ1-1

cdr3_aa: CASSSWGAADNEQFF
cdr3_nt: TGTGCCAGCAGTTCTTGGGGGGCCGCGGACAATGAGCAGTTCTTC
v_call: TRBV6-5
clone_size: NA
d_call: NA
j_call: TRBJ2-1

cdr3_aa: CASSPDRVRETQYF
cdr3_nt: TGTGCCAGCAGTCCCGACAGGGTGAGAGAGACCCAGTACTTC
v_call: TRBV2
clone_size: NA
d_call: TRBD1
j_call: TRBJ2-5

cdr3_aa: CASGGNTEAFF
cdr3_nt: TGTGCCAGCGGGGGGAACACTGAAGCTTTCTTT
v_call: TRBV28
clone_size: NA
d_call: NA
j_call: TRBJ1-1

cdr3_aa: CASSSRGRAPQETQYF
cdr3_nt: TGTGCCAGCAGCTCGCGTGGGAGGGCCCCACAAGAGACCCAGTACTTC
v_call: TRBV5-6
clone_size: NA
d_call: TRBD2
j_call: TRBJ2-5

cdr3_aa: CASSFTGQTYEQYF
cdr3_nt: TGTGCCAGCAGCTTTACGGGACAGACCTACGAGCAGTACTTC
v_call: TRBV7-2
clone_size: NA
d_call: TRBD1
j_call: TRBJ2-7

cdr3_aa: CASSSAGRSGANVLTF
cdr3_nt: TGTGCCAGCAGTTCAGCGGGAAGGTCTGGGGCCAACGTCCTGACTTTC
v_call: TRBV6-5
clone_size: NA
d_call: TRBD2
j_call: TRBJ2-6

cdr3_aa: CASSLAPAVGGSYEQYF
cdr3_nt: TGCGCCAGCAGCTTGGCCCCAGCCGTCGGGGGTTCCTACGAGCAGTACTTC
v_call: TRBV5-1
clone_size: NA
d_call: NA
j_call: TRBJ2-7

cdr3_aa: CASSQDYRGRQPQHF
cdr3_nt: TGTGCCAGCAGCCAAGATTACCGGGGCCGCCAGCCCCAGCATTTT
v_call: TRBV4-2
clone_size: once
d_call: NA
j_call: TRBJ1-5

cdr3_aa: CASSPDLNTEAFF
cdr3_nt: TGTGCCAGCTCACCCGACCTTAACACTGAAGCTTTCTTT
v_call: TRBV18
clone_size: once
d_call: NA
j_call: TRBJ1-1

cdr3_aa: CASSKTGTSHNEQFF
cdr3_nt: TGTGCCAGCTCAAAGACCGGGACTAGCCACAATGAGCAGTTCTTC
v_call: TRBV18
clone_size: NA
d_call: TRBD2
j_call: TRBJ2-1

cdr3_aa: CASSLAKAGGPLETQYF
cdr3_nt: TGCGCCAGCAGCTTGGCCAAAGCGGGAGGGCCATTGGAGACCCAGTACTTC
v_call: TRBV5-1
clone_size: NA
d_call: TRBD2
j_call: TRBJ2-5

cdr3_aa: CRGDRAAGELFF
cdr3_nt: TGCAGGGGGGACAGGGCGGCCGGGGAGCTGTTTTTT
v_call: TRBV29-1
clone_size: NA
d_call: TRBD1
j_call: TRBJ2-2

cdr3_aa: CASGDRDVWPNYGYTF
cdr3_nt: TGTGCCAGCGGGGATCGGGACGTCTGGCCTAACTATGGCTACACCTTC
v_call: TRBV7-9
clone_size: few
d_call: NA
j_call: TRBJ1-2

cdr3_aa: CAWDSSYGYTF
cdr3_nt: TGTGCCTGGGACTCAAGCTATGGCTACACCTTC
v_call: TRBV30
clone_size: NA
d_call: NA
j_call: TRBJ1-2

cdr3_aa: CSVERDLYEQFF
cdr3_nt: TGCAGCGTTGAACGGGACCTCTATGAGCAGTTCTTC
v_call: TRBV29-1
clone_size: few
d_call: NA
j_call: TRBJ2-1

cdr3_aa: CASTPGTGGGGEQYF
cdr3_nt: TGTGCCAGCACTCCGGGGACAGGGGGCGGGGGAGAGCAGTACTTC
v_call: TRBV27
clone_size: few
d_call: TRBD1
j_call: TRBJ2-7

cdr3_aa: CASSSTGANYGYTF
cdr3_nt: TGTGCCAGCTCCTCGACAGGGGCTAACTATGGCTACACCTTC
v_call: TRBV18
clone_size: NA
d_call: TRBD1
j_call: TRBJ1-2

cdr3_aa: CASSQESLAGTDTQYF
cdr3_nt: TGCGCCAGCAGCCAAGAGAGCCTAGCGGGCACAGATACGCAGTATTTT
v_call: TRBV4-1
clone_size: NA
d_call: TRBD2
j_call: TRBJ2-3

cdr3_aa: CAWSVLGEWDTQYF
cdr3_nt: TGTGCCTGGAGTGTACTGGGGGAGTGGGATACGCAGTATTTT
v_call: TRBV30
clone_size: NA
d_call: NA
j_call: TRBJ2-3

cdr3_aa: CASSQITGNTEAFF
cdr3_nt: TGCGCCAGCAGCCAAATCACAGGAAACACTGAAGCTTTCTTT
v_call: TRBV4-3
clone_size: NA
d_call: NA
j_call: TRBJ1-1

cdr3_aa: CASSEAPSGSYEQYF
cdr3_nt: TGTGCCAGCAGTGAAGCGCCTAGCGGGAGCTACGAGCAGTACTTC
v_call: TRBV2
clone_size: few
d_call: TRBD2
j_call: TRBJ2-7

cdr3_aa: CTITPGQGSNYGYTF
cdr3_nt: TGCACCATTACGCCCGGGCAGGGATCTAACTATGGCTACACCTTC
v_call: TRBV29-1
clone_size: NA
d_call: NA
j_call: TRBJ1-2

cdr3_aa: CASSPVAGVGETQYF
cdr3_nt: TGTGCCAGCAGCCCAGTAGCGGGAGTTGGGGAGACCCAGTACTTC
v_call: TRBV11-2
clone_size: NA
d_call: TRBD2
j_call: TRBJ2-5

cdr3_aa: CASSQNSEDTQYF
cdr3_nt: TGTGCCAGCAGCCAGAATAGTGAGGATACGCAGTATTTT
v_call: TRBV7-2
clone_size: NA
d_call: NA
j_call: TRBJ2-3

cdr3_aa: CASSLDAGGYNEQFF
cdr3_nt: TGTGCCAGCAGCTTAGATGCGGGGGGGTACAATGAGCAGTTCTTC
v_call: TRBV7-2
clone_size: NA
d_call: TRBD2
j_call: TRBJ2-1

cdr3_aa: CASSEGQGNIQYF
cdr3_nt: TGTGCCAGCAGTGAGGGACAGGGGAACATTCAGTACTTC
v_call: TRBV2
clone_size: NA
d_call: TRBD1
j_call: TRBJ2-4

cdr3_aa: CASSEFQRSGNTIYF
cdr3_nt: TGTGCCAGCAGTGAATTTCAAAGATCTGGAAACACCATATATTTT
v_call: TRBV25-1
clone_size: NA
d_call: NA
j_call: TRBJ1-3

cdr3_aa: CSASNNEQFF
cdr3_nt: TGCAGTGCTTCTAACAATGAGCAGTTCTTC
v_call: TRBV20-1
clone_size: once
d_call: NA
j_call: TRBJ2-1

cdr3_aa: CASSLQGVRGYTF
cdr3_nt: TGTGCCAGCAGTTTACAGGGAGTACGTGGCTACACCTTC
v_call: TRBV6-5
clone_size: few
d_call: NA
j_call: TRBJ1-2

cdr3_aa: CSARTGRGYTF
cdr3_nt: TGCAGTGCTCGGACAGGGCGTGGCTACACCTTC
v_call: TRBV20-1
clone_size: NA
d_call: TRBD1
j_call: TRBJ1-2

cdr3_aa: CASSQDDSREKLFF
cdr3_nt: TGCGCCAGCAGCCAAGATGATAGTAGGGAAAAACTGTTTTTT
v_call: TRBV4-3
clone_size: NA
d_call: NA
j_call: TRBJ1-4

cdr3_aa: CASTHRGGDTQYF
cdr3_nt: TGTGCCAGCACCCATAGGGGGGGGGATACGCAGTATTTT
v_call: TRBV7-2
clone_size: NA
d_call: NA
j_call: TRBJ2-3

cdr3_aa: CASSLDFSGNYEQYF
cdr3_nt: TGCGCCAGCAGCTTAGACTTTAGCGGGAACTACGAGCAGTACTTC
v_call: TRBV5-1
clone_size: few
d_call: TRBD2
j_call: TRBJ2-7

cdr3_aa: CASGRSSTDTQYF
cdr3_nt: TGCGCCAGCGGACGATCTAGCACAGATACGCAGTATTTT
v_call: TRBV5-1
clone_size: NA
d_call: NA
j_call: TRBJ2-3